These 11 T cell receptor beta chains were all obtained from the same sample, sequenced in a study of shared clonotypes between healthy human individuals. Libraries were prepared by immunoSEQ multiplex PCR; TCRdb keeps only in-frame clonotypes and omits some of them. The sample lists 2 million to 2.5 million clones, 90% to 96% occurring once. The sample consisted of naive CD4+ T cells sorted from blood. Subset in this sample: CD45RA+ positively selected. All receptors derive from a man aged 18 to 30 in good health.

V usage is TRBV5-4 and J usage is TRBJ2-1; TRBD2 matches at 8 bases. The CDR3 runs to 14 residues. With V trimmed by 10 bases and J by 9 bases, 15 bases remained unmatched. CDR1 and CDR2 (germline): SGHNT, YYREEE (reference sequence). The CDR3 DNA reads TGTGCCTTCTTCCGGGGAGGCGGGGGGCTTGAGCAGTTCTTC. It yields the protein CAFFRGGGGLEQFF.

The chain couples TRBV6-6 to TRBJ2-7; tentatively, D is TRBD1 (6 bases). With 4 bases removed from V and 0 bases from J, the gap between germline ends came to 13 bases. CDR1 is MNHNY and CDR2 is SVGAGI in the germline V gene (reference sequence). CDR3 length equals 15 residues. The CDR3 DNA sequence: TGTGCCAGCAGTTCAACAGGGAGTAGCTCCTACGAGCAGTACTTC. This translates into CASSSTGSSSYEQYF.

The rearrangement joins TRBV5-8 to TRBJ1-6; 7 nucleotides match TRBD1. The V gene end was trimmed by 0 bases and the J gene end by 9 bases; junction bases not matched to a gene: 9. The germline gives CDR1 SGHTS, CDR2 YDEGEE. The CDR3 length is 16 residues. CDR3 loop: CASSLGGRTGVSPLHF. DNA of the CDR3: TGTGCCAGCAGCTTGGGGGGCCGGACAGGAGTTTCACCCCTCCACTTT.

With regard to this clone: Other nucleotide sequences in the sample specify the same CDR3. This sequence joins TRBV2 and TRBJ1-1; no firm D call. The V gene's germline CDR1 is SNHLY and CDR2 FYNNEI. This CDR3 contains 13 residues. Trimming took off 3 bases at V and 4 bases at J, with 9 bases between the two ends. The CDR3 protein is CASSDEGSTEAFF. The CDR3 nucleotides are TGTGCCAGCAGTGATGAGGGAAGCACTGAAGCTTTCTTT.

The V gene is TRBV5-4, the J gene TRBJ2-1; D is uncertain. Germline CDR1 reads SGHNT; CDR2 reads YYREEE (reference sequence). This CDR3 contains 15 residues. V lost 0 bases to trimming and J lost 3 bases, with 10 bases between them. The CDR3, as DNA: TGTGCCAGCAGCTTGGGGGCAGAATACTACAATGAGCAGTTCTTC. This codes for CASSLGAEYYNEQFF.

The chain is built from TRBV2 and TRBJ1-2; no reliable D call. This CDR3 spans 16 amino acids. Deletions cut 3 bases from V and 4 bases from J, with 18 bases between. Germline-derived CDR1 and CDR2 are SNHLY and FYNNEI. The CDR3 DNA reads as TGTGCCAGCAGTGAGCGGCGGAGGGAAACACCCTATGGCTACACCTTC. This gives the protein CASSERRRETPYGYTF.

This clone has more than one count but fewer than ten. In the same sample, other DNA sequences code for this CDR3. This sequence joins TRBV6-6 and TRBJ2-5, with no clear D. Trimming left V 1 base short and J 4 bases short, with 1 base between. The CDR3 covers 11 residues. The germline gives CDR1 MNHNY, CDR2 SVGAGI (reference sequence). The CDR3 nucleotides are TGTGCCAGCAGTTACTTAGAGACCCAGTACTTC. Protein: CASSYLETQYF.

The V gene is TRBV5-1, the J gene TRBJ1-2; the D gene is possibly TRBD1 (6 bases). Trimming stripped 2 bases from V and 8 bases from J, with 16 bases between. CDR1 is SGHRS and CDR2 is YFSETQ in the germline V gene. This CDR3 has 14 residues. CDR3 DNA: TGCGCCAGCAGCTTAAGCGGGACACAGGGAGGCTACACCTTC. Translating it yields CASSLSGTQGGYTF.

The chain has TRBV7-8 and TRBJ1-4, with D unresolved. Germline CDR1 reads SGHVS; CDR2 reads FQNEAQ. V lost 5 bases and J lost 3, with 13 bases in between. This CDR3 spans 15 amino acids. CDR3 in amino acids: CASSLALGSNEKLFF. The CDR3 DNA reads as TGTGCCAGCAGCCTCGCTTTAGGCTCTAATGAAAAACTGTTTTTT.

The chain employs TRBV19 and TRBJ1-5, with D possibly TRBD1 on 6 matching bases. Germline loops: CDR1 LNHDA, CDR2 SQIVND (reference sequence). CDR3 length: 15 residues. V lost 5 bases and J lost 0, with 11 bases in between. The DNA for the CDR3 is TGTGCCAGTAGTGTCGGGGGCTATAGCAATCAGCCCCAGCATTTT. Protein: CASSVGGYSNQPQHF.

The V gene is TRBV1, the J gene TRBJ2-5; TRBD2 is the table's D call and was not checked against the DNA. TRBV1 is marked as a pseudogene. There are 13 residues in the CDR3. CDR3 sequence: CTSSPGGRETQYF. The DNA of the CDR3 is TGCACCAGCTCCCCGGGGGGGCGAGAGACCCAGTACTTC.